In its sample, the clone carrying this T cell receptor (beta chain) was seen many times. Its cognate antigen is unknown. Trimming left V 3 bases short and J 5 bases short, with 2 bases between. Germline V gives CDR1 MNHEY, CDR2 SMNVEV (reference sequence). This CDR3 contains 11 residues. Amplification of TCR beta CDR3 regions used RNA as the template. First-round RT-PCR targeting the TCR CDR3 was performed with the HTBI primer set. One entry per CDR3 protein results from TCRdb running MiXCR on the multiplex PCR reads. Here the sample spans fewer than 500,000 distinct CDR3 sequences, about 14% being singletons. The sample is drawn from a study of T cells in Graves' hyperthyroidism and ophthalmopathy. Study-wide findings and caveats: Blood also showed most of the thyroid clonotypes that were expanded above 0.001.

Clinical symptoms, serum thyroxine and TRAb, thyroid ultrasound and orbital computed tomography together formed the diagnostic basis. The gene calls are TRBV27 and TRBJ1-5; no clear D gene. This receptor was obtained from a woman aged 25 to 39 with Graves' ophthalmopathy. The specimen sequenced was blood. The CDR3 loop is CASSFDQPQHF. In DNA, the CDR3 is TGTGCCAGCAGTTTTGATCAGCCCCAGCATTTT.